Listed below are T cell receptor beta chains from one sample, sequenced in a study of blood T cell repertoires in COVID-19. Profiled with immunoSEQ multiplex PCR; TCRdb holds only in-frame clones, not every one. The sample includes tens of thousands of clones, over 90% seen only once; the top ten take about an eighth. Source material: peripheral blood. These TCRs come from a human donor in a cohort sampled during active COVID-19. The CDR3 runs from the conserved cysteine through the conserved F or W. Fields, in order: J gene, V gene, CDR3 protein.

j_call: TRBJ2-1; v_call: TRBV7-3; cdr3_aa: CASSLAGRTSSYNEQFF
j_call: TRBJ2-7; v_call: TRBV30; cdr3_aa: CASRFSTGGYEQYF
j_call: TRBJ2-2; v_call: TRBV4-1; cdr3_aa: CASSQDGARANTGELFF
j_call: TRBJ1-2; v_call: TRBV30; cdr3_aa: CAWSAQGTAYGYTF
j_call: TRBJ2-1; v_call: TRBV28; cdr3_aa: CASSSQGGVNEQFF
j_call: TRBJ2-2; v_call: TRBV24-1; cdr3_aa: CATSITGADTGELFF
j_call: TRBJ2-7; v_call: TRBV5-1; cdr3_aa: CASSVRTGGYEQYF
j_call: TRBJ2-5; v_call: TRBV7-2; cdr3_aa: CASSLEQGGGQETQYF
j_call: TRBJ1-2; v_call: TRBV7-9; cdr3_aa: CASSLAGRGDADGYTF
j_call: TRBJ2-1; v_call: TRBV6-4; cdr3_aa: CASSVDTNYNEQFF
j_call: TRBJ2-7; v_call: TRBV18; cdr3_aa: CASSPETGGSEQYF
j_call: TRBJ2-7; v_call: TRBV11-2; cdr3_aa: CASSLGDSGSSYEQYF
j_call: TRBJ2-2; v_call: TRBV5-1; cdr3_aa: CASSLGDTGTGELFF
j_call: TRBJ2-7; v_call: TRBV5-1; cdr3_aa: CASSLTSGGTYEQYF
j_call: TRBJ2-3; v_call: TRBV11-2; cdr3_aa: CASSLGAHSTDTQYF
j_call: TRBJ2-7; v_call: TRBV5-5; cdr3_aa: CASSLRDRVSSYEQYF
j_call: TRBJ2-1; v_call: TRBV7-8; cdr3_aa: CASSLRVPGQGVIEQFF
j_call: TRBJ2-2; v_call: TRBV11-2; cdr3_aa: CASSFGSNTGELFF
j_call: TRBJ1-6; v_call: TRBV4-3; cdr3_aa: CASSQMTVGNSPLHF
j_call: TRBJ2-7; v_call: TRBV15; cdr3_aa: CATSRRDSSYEQYF
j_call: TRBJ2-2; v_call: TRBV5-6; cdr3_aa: CASSLVVNTGELFF
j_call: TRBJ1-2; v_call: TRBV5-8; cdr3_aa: CASSPEGKGVRGYTF